The 17 T cell receptor beta chains reported below all come from one sample, sequenced in a study of blood T cell repertoires in COVID-19. The repertoire was sequenced with immunoSEQ multiplex PCR; TCRdb's copy has only in-frame clones and lacks some. The sample consists of fewer than 350,000 clones, around 89% of them appearing once. The source material was peripheral blood. The receptor set was obtained from a man in his forties or fifties with acute or convalescent COVID-19.

On this clone itself: The same CDR3 is also encoded by other DNA sequences in this sample. The rearrangement joins TRBV30 to TRBJ1-3; unclear D gene. The V end lost 2 bases, the J end lost 4 bases, and 6 bases lay between the germline ends. The V gene's germline CDR1 is GTSNPN and CDR2 SVGIG (reference sequence). The CDR3 is 12 residues long. The CDR3 loop reads CAWSPRGNTIYF. The CDR3 DNA is TGTGCCTGGAGTCCCCGGGGAAACACCATATATTTT.

The V call is TRBV6-4, the J call TRBJ1-2; possibly TRBD1 for D (6 bases). The germline V and J ends were trimmed by 6 bases and 1 base, with 9 bases remaining between them. In germline, CDR1 is MRHNA, CDR2 SNTAGT. The CDR3 has 13 amino acids. CDR3 sequence (DNA): TGTGCCAGCAGACCGGACAGTAACTATGGCTACACCTTC. It is translated as CASRPDSNYGYTF.

This chain joins TRBV7-2 and TRBJ1-3; no definite D call. CDR1 is SGHTA, CDR2 FQGNSA, per germline. This CDR3 has 13 residues. Trimming removed 5 bases at V and 9 bases at J, with 14 bases between. CDR3 bases: TGTGCCAGCAGCCCTCGACTGCTGAGCACCATATATTTT. Its translation is CASSPRLLSTIYF.

This chain uses TRBV5-1 with TRBJ1-2; 10 positions match TRBD1. CDR3 length equals 14 residues. The germline gives CDR1 SGHRS, CDR2 YFSETQ. Trimming removed 3 bases from V and 7 bases from J; junction bases left unmatched: 6. CDR3 sequence reads: CASSSLGTGVGYTF. CDR3 nucleotides: TGCGCCAGCAGCTCCCTAGGGACAGGGGTTGGCTACACCTTC.

The genes are TRBV7-9 and TRBJ1-6, with a possible D match to TRBD1 (6 bases). The germline V gene has CDR1 SEHNR and CDR2 FQNEAQ (reference sequence). The CDR3 sequence is 14 residues long. Trimming shortened V by 5 bases and J by 10 bases, and 15 bases separated the two germline ends. The CDR3 DNA sequence: TGTGCCAGCAGCCCCGGGGGGCGAGGGTCACCCCTCCACTTT. It is translated as CASSPGGRGSPLHF.

The V call is TRBV5-6, the J call TRBJ1-4; D is unresolved. CDR1 SGHDT and CDR2 YYEEEE come from the germline V gene. Trimming removed 4 bases from V and 8 bases from J, with 15 bases in between. The CDR3 is 14 residues long. CDR3 amino acids: CASSAGAGLEKLFF. CDR3 coding DNA: TGTGCCAGCAGCGCAGGAGCGGGATTGGAAAAACTGTTTTTT.

The J gene is TRBJ2-7, the V gene TRBV5-6; a weak D match, TRBD1 (6 bases). Trimming cost V 2 bases and J 0 bases, with 9 bases left between them. The germline V gene has CDR1 SGHDT and CDR2 YYEEEE. The CDR3 extends over 14 amino acids. CDR3 sequence reads: CASSFRGSSYEQYF. In nucleotides, the CDR3 is TGTGCCAGCAGCTTCAGGGGAAGCTCCTACGAGCAGTACTTC.

J is TRBJ2-1 and V is TRBV19; 11 bases are shared with TRBD2. Unmatched junction bases numbered 6, after V lost 3 bases and J lost 5 bases. Germline lookup yields CDR1 LNHDA and CDR2 SQIVND (reference sequence). The CDR3 has 16 residues. In DNA form, the CDR3 reads TGTGCCAGTAGTATGGCCGGGACTAGCGGACACAATGAGCAGTTCTTC. Its protein product is CASSMAGTSGHNEQFF.

Details on this clone: The sample has other DNA sequences that encode this CDR3 too. This rearrangement joins TRBV19 to TRBJ1-2; possibly TRBD1 for D (5 bases). The CDR3 runs 12 residues. Germline V gene data show CDR1 as LNHDA and CDR2 as SQIVND (reference sequence). Trimming left V 2 bases short and J 6 bases short, with 7 bases between. The CDR3 region has the DNA TGTGCCAGTAGTATACAGGGTAATGGCTACACCTTC. Protein sequence: CASSIQGNGYTF.

The chain is built from TRBV7-9 and TRBJ2-4, with D perhaps TRBD2 (5 bases). Germline V gene lookup returns CDR1 SEHNR and CDR2 FQNEAQ (reference sequence). The CDR3 has 13 residues. V shed 6 bases and J shed 9 bases, with 15 bases lying between them. DNA for the CDR3: TGTGCCAGCAGTTCTGACGGGGAATTCATTCAGTACTTC. This encodes CASSSDGEFIQYF.

This clone showed up just once. This chain uses TRBV2 with TRBJ1-2; TRBD1 matches 9 bases. The CDR3 consists of 13 residues. V was pared by 4 bases and J by 3 bases, with 0 bases of the junction left unmatched. Germline assignment: CDR1 SNHLY and CDR2 FYNNEI. The chain's CDR3 is CASSGTGDYGYTF. The CDR3 nucleotides read TGTGCCAGCAGTGGGACAGGGGACTATGGCTACACCTTC.

V usage is TRBV30 and J usage is TRBJ1-1; no definite D call. CDR1 is GTSNPN, CDR2 SVGIG, per germline (reference sequence). V lost 7 bases and J lost 6, with 15 bases in between. There are 12 residues in the CDR3. The CDR3 bases are TGTGCCTCTAGGGCGGGATTCGCTGAAGCTTTCTTT. Amino acid sequence: CASRAGFAEAFF.

V usage is TRBV11-2 and J usage is TRBJ1-2, with D perhaps TRBD1 (6 bases). The V end lost 5 bases, the J end lost 5 bases, and 12 bases lay between the germline ends. Germline-derived CDR1 and CDR2 are SGHAT and FQNNGV. The CDR3 sequence is 13 residues long. CDR3 nucleotides: TGTGCCAGCAGCCATACAGGGATATATGGCTACACCTTC. It yields the protein CASSHTGIYGYTF.

V is TRBV18 and J is TRBJ2-7; tentatively, D is TRBD1 (6 bases). Germline CDR1 KGHSH, CDR2 LQKENI. V lost 2 bases, J lost 4 bases, and 12 bases lay in between. This CDR3 comprises 14 residues. CDR3 coding DNA: TGTGCCAGCTCACCAAACAGGGATGCTTACGAGCAGTACTTC. Amino acid sequence: CASSPNRDAYEQYF. The whole variable domain, remainder taken from reference TRBV18 and TRBJ2-7, is NAGVMQNPRHLVRRRGQEARLRCSPMKGHSHVYWYRQLPEEGLKFMVYLQKENIIDESGMPKERFSAEFPKEGPSILRIQQVVRGDSAAYFCASSPNRDAYEQYFGPGTRLTVT.

The CDR3 nucleotides are TGTGCCAGCAGCGTCACTAATGGAGGTGGCATTCAGTACTTC. This gives the protein CASSVTNGGGIQYF. The chain uses TRBV5-4 and TRBJ2-4, with a possible D match to TRBD2 (5 bases). Germline CDR1 and CDR2: SGHNT and YYREEE (reference sequence). With 4 bases removed from V and 9 bases from J, the gap between germline ends came to 17 bases. CDR3 length equals 14 residues.

Points on this clone: Other DNA sequences in the same sample also yield this CDR3. V and J are TRBV12-3 or TRBV12-4 and TRBJ1-3; D not certain. The CDR3 extends over 13 amino acids. With 3 bases removed from V and 0 bases from J, the gap between germline ends came to 3 bases. CDR3 loop: CASSLSSGNTIYF. The CDR3 DNA is TGTGCCAGCAGTTTGAGCTCTGGAAACACCATATATTTT.

The chain is built from TRBV6-5 and TRBJ2-1; 7 positions match TRBD1. The trim removed 8 bases at V and 4 bases at J, leaving 11 bases unmatched. CDR1 and CDR2 (germline): MNHEY, SVGAGI. The CDR3 sequence is 15 residues long. The CDR3, as DNA: TGTGCCAGCCTCTTCGACAGGGCAGCTTACAATGAGCAGTTCTTC. Its translation: CASLFDRAAYNEQFF.